This T cell receptor beta chain came from a study of T cell responses to AZD1222 COVID-19 vaccine (dated by TCRdb to 2020 to 2023). About the study as a whole: A total of 230 to 250 trial participants underwent TCR sequencing, of whom about 200 had received two doses of AZD1222 and roughly 26 had received two doses of the MenACWY control vaccine. Trial participants were enrolled by age into subgroups of 18-55, 56-69 and 70-plus years, and around 140, 26 and 57 TCR-sequenced participants, respectively, were included in these subgroups.

Reading the label with the study, this specimen's time point is: about 28 days (+/-7) after the second vaccine dose. AZD1222 recipients whose second dose came at about 4 weeks and those whose second dose came at about 12 weeks were combined into one group, since spike-specific TCR depth and breadth did not differ between the two schedules. The vaccinee samples were drawn from two UK trials, COV001 and COV002, one of which was a single-blind randomized controlled phase 2/3 trial testing AZD1222 (ChAdOx1 nCoV-19) in healthy adults. Trial participant PBMC samples were collected at day 0 and day 28 after the second dose for TCRbeta chain sequencing. The full study reports these points: Most participants were white British and females outnumbered males, and the authors suggested that clonal diversity may have been underestimated. Because no day 14 peak-response samples were available, repertoires were characterized only after the peak T cell response. In the small 56-69-year group, the increase in depth fell short of significance, most likely because of low power. Reportedly, almost half of the unique spike-specific TCRs recognized epitopes lying outside the regions that are mutated in the B.1.351 and B.1.1.7 variants. CD4 TCRs associated with the vaccine covered the entire spike protein, and the dominant responses were in regions 160-218 and 743-854. After two AZD1222 doses, spike-specific TCR breadth and depth were significantly higher than at day 0 and than in MenACWY recipients. Conclusions about previously exposed vaccinees were limited because only six AZD1222 recipients were SARS-CoV-2 seropositive at baseline.

This clone was counted once. The antigen it binds to is not known. Base quality data are lacking; no much larger clone is found one base away. The CDR3 goes from the cysteine to the phenylalanine over 16 residues. Of the read, only the CDR3 DNA is kept; its 48 bases are in frame from base 1. After removal of 4 bases from V and 5 bases from J, the junction retains 12 bases not matched to a gene. Sequences MNHEY (CDR1) and SMNVEV (CDR2) are obtained from the germline V gene (reference sequence). The CDR3 regions of human TCRbeta chains were analyzed by immunosequencing. For the original study's pipeline: TCRs in the repertoires were compared against a reference library of SARS-CoV-2-specific TCRs that had been generated with the MIRA antigen-specificity platform. Breadth was defined as the fraction of unique TCRs that were SARS-CoV-2-associated. Depth was defined as the fraction of total T cells that were SARS-CoV-2-associated. Using the MIRA data, each spike-specific TCR was assigned both to the spike region to which the TCR was reactive and to a CD4 or CD8 class. Log10-transformed breadth and depth values were compared by one-way ANOVA with Sidak's multiple comparisons tests. TCRdb obtained this table from immuneACCESS and retained in-frame rearrangements with V and J assigned. These tables miss some clones; where compared with another copy, unresolved V genes account for less than half of the shortfall, and the remainder is unexplained. That table supplies the V and J calls and clone size; D and trimming were determined from the DNA. This sample lists about 59,000 clones; 85% to 90% were detected once. Of the sample, roughly 6.1% is held by the ten largest clones.

This sequence was found in an adult who received the AZD1222 COVID-19 vaccine. Recombination linked TRBV27 to TRBJ2-7, and 9 junction bases match TRBD2. The material sequenced was peripheral blood, taken 28 days after the second AZD1222 dose. The nucleotide sequence is given as TGTGCCAGCAGTTCCCCCCGCGGGACTAGCCTAAACGAGCAGTACTTC. Translated, it reads CASSSPRGTSLNEQYF.